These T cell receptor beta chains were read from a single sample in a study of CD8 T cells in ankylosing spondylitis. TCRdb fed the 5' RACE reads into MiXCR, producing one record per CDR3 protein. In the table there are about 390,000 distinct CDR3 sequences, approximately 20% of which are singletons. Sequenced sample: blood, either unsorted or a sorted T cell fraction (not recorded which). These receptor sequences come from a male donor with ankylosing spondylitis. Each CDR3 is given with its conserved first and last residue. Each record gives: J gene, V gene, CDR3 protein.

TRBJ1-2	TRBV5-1	CASSLETADYGYTF
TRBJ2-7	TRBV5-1	CASSLAPNGGVPYEQYF
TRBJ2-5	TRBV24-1	CATSDYHSQYF
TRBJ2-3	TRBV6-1	CASREGWSTDTQYF
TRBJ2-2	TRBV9	CASSVAATSYDRELFF
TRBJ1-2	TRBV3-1	CASRPTGVTLLGYTF
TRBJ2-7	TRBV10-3	CAIRDAGLAGGHEQYF
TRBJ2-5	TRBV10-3	CAIGGGETQYF
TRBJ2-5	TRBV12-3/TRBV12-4	CASSFSGTGQETQYF
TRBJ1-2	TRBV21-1	CASSPGQGDGYTF
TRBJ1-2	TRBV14	CASSPVGLSTYGYTF
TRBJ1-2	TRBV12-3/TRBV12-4	CASSLAQGGYGYTF
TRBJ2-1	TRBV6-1	CASRKAGASYNEQFF
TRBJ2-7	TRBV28	CASSLDGGRGSYEQYF
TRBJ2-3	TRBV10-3	CAISELGSGSGTDTQYF
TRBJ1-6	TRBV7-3	CASSLRGGSYNSPLHF
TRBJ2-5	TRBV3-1	CASTATQVQETQYF
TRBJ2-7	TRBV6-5	CASSSTQQGSEQYF
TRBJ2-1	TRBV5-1	CASSPLRRASGRFPYNEQFF
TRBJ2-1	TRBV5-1	CASSSTSGSSDEQFF
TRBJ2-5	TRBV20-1	CSAREISGQETQYF
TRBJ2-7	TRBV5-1	CASSPTVGAAYEQYF
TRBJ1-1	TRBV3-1	CASSQGGMNTEAFF